This T cell receptor (beta chain) was identified in a study of glioma-infiltrating T cells after dendritic cell vaccination. Study at large: Patients received three intradermal dendritic cell vaccine injections at biweekly intervals.

The PCR used 60 V beta and 13 J beta primers. The method was immunoSEQ multiplex PCR; TCRdb's version includes in-frame clones alone and lacks a portion of them. The data show tens of thousands of clones, 85% seen once. V trimming: 9 bases; J trimming: 2 bases; junction bases outside the gene matches: 3. The length of the CDR3 is 12 residues. Germline V gives CDR1 SNHLY, CDR2 FYNNEI. Details on this clone: The antigen is undetermined.

Whole-study findings and limits: The cohort had few patients with full blood and tumor sets.

Specified time point: after dendritic cell vaccination, including at tumor progression/relapse. All glioblastoma patients lacked an isocitrate dehydrogenase mutation. The sequencing here drew on blood, taken after dendritic cell vaccination. The rearrangement uses TRBV2 and TRBJ2-7, with 8 bases matching TRBD2. The receptor comes from a human donor with glioblastoma. CDR3 DNA: TGTGCCAGTAAAGCGGGGGCCTACGAGCAGTACTTC. Protein: CASKAGAYEQYF.